This T cell receptor (beta chain) was sequenced in a study of blood T cell dynamics during melanoma immunotherapy. General study findings and limits: Whether repertoire-driving clones were melanoma-specific could not be determined.

The V end lost 2 bases, the J end lost 0 bases, and 6 bases lay between the germline ends. Looked up from germline, CDR1 is MDHEN and CDR2 is SYDVKM. This CDR3 is built from 14 residues. For this clone: Antigen: not known.

Indicated time point: week 3, after first cycle of checkpoint inhibitor. No patient had earlier systemic cancer treatment, concurrent immunosuppressants, or another active cancer. Assay: immunoSEQ multiplex PCR; the TCRdb copy retains only in-frame clones and omits some. The profile shows 25,000 to 30,000 clones, over 80% of them singletons. This specimen was blood, taken from a patient treated with checkpoint blockade. The source of this sequence is a human donor with melanoma. V gene TRBV28 combines with J gene TRBJ2-3; D gene ambiguous. CDR3 sequence reads: CASSLGDSTDTQYF. In nucleotides, the CDR3 is TGTGCCAGCAGTTTAGGAGACAGCACAGATACGCAGTATTTT.